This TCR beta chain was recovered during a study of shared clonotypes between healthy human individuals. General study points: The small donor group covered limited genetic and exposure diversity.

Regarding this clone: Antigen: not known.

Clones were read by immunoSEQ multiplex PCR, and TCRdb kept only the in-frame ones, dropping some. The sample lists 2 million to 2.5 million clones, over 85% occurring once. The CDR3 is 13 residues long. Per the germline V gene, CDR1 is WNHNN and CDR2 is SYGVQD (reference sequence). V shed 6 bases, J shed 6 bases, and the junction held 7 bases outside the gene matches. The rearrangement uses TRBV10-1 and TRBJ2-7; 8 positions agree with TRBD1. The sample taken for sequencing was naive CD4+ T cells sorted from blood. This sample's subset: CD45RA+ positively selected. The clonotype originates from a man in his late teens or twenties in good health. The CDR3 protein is CASRHGQGGEQYF. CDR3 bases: TGCGCCAGCAGACACGGACAGGGTGGCGAGCAGTACTTC.